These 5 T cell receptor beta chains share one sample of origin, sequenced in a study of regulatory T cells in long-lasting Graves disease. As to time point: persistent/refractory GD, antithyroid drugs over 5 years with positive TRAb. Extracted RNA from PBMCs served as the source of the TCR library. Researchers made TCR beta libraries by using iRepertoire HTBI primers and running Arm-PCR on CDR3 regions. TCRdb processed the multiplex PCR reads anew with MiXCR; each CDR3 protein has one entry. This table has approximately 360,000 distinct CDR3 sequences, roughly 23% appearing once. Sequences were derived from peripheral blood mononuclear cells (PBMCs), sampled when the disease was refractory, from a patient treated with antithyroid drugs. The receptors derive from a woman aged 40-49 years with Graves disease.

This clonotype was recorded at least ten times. The CDR3 DNA reads as TGTGCCAGCAAGGCAGGCTCCTACGAGCAGTACTTC. The encoded protein is CASKAGSYEQYF. The chain combines TRBV28 with TRBJ2-7; D is unresolved. CDR1 is MDHEN, CDR2 SYDVKM, per germline. Deletions cut 7 bases from V and 0 bases from J, with 7 bases between. The CDR3 runs to 12 residues.

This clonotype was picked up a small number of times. The CDR3 loop reads CASSSREGYEQYF. The CDR3 nucleotides read TGTGCCAGCAGTTCGCGGGAGGGGTACGAGCAGTACTTC. The rearrangement uses TRBV6-2 or TRBV6-3 and TRBJ2-7, with TRBD2 matching over 9 bases. The CDR3 covers 13 residues. Germline V gene lookup returns CDR1 MNHEY and CDR2 SVGEGT. J gave up 4 bases and V 4 bases, and 2 bases lay outside the gene matches.

The CDR3 bases are TGCGCCAGCAGCTTGGATTTCCTGGGAGAGACCCAGTACTTC. Amino acid sequence: CASSLDFLGETQYF. The chain is built from TRBV5-1 and TRBJ2-5; D gene ambiguous. CDR1 is SGHRS and CDR2 is YFSETQ in the germline V gene. The V end was cut by 0 bases, the J end by 4 bases, with 10 bases between. The CDR3 has 14 residues.

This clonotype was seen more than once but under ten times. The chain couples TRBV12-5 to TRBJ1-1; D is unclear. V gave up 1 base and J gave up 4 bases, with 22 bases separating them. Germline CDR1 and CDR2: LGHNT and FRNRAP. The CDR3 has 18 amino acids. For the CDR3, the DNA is TGTGCTAGTGGTTTGGCAAAGACGACGGACTCCTGGGGCACTGAAGCTTTCTTT. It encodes CASGLAKTTDSWGTEAFF.

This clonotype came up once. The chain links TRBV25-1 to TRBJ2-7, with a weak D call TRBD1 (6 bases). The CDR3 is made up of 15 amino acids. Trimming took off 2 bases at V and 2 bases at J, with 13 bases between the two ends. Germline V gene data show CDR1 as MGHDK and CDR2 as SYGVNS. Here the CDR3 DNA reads TGTGCCAGCAGTGAACAGGGGTCCGCCACCTACGAGCAGTACTTC. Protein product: CASSEQGSATYEQYF.